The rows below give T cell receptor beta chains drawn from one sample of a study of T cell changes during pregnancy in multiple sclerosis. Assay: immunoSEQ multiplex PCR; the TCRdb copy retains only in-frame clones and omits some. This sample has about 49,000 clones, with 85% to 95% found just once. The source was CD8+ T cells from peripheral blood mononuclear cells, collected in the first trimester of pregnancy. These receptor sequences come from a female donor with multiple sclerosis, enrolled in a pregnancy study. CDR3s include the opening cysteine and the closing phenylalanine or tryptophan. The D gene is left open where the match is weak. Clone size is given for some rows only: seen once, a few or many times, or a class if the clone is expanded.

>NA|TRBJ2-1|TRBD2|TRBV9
TGTGCCAGCAGCGCCGGACTAGCGGGGTACAATGAGCAGTTCTTC
CASSAGLAGYNEQFF
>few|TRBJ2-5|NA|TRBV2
TGTGCCAGCAGTGTATTTTGGGCGGGAAGCCAAGAGACCCAGTACTTC
CASSVFWAGSQETQYF
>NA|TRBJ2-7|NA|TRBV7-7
TGTGCCAGCAGCTTAGGGACGGGAGAGCTCTACGAGCAGTACTTC
CASSLGTGELYEQYF
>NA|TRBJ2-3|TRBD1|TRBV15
TGTGCCACCAAGGCCGCCCGGGACAGCATTAACACAGATACGCAGTATTTT
CATKAARDSINTDTQYF
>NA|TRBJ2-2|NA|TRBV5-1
TGCGCCAGCAGCTTGTCCCGACATCTCTCCGGGGAGCTGTTTTTT
CASSLSRHLSGELFF
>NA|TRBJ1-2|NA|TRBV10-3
TGTGCCATCAGTGAGTCCCCCGGTTCTTATGGCTACACCTTC
CAISESPGSYGYTF
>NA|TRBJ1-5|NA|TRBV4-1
TGCGCCAGCAGCCAAACCTCCGGGCCCATCGGGGATCAGCCCCAGCATTTT
CASSQTSGPIGDQPQHF
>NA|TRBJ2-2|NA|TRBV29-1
TGCAGCGTTGAAGGGGCAGCAGGGGAGCTGTTTTTT
CSVEGAAGELFF
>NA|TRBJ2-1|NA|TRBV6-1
TGTGCCAGCAGTGAAGCTGACCCGGGCTACAATGAGCAGTTCTTC
CASSEADPGYNEQFF
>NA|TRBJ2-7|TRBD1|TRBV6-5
TGTGCCAGCAGCCAATACAACAGGGGAAGGGAGCAGTACTTC
CASSQYNRGREQYF
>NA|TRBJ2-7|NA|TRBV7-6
TGTGCCAGCAGCTTGTTAGGGACACACGAGCAGTACTTC
CASSLLGTHEQYF
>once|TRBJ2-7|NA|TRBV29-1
TGCAGCGTTGAGGACAGCCGATCCTACGAGCAGTACTTC
CSVEDSRSYEQYF
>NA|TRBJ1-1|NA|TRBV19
TGTGCCAGTAGTATCTTCAACACTGAAGCTTTCTTT
CASSIFNTEAFF
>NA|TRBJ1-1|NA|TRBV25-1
TGTGCCAGCAGCTCCCCCCAGGGGAACACTGAAGCTTTCTTT
CASSSPQGNTEAFF
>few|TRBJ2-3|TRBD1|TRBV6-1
TGTGCCAGCAGTGATCACCGGACAGGGGGCGCAGATACGCAGTATTTT
CASSDHRTGGADTQYF
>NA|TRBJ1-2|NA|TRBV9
TGTGCCAGCAGCGACAGGGTCTATGGCTACACCTTC
CASSDRVYGYTF
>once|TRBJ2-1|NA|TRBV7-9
TGTGCCAGCAGCCCCGACCTCCTGGGGGGAGGAGCGTACAATGAGCAGTTCTTC
CASSPDLLGGGAYNEQFF
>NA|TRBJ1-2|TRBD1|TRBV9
TGTGCCAGCAGGGGACAGGGGCACTATGGCTACACCTTC
CASRGQGHYGYTF
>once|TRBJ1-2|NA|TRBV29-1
TGCAGCGTTCAAGCCCCAAACTATGGCTACACCTTC
CSVQAPNYGYTF
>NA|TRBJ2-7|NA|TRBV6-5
TGTGCCAGCAGTTACTCAGGGACACGGTCCTTGGAGCAGTACTTC
CASSYSGTRSLEQYF
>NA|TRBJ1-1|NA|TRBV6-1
TGTGCCAGCAGTTCCAGGGGAAGCACTGAAGCTTTCTTT
CASSSRGSTEAFF
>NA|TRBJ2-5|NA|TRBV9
TGTGCCAGCAGCCCCGTGAGCGACGGGATGGAGACCCAGTACTTC
CASSPVSDGMETQYF
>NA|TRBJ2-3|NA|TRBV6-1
TGTGCCAGCAGTGAATTCGTTGGGCTAGATACGCAGTATTTT
CASSEFVGLDTQYF
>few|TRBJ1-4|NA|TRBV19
TGTGCCAGTAGTTGGAAGACAGTCGCTAATGAAAAACTGTTTTTT
CASSWKTVANEKLFF
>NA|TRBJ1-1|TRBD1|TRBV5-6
TGTGCCAGCAGCTCCCCGGGACAGGTGAACACTGAAGCTTTCTTT
CASSSPGQVNTEAFF
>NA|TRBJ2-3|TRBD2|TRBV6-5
TGTGCCAGCAGTTACTCGCTAGCGGGCACAGATACGCAGTATTTT
CASSYSLAGTDTQYF
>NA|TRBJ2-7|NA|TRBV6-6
TGTGCCAGCAGTCCGGCCTACGAGCAGTACTTC
CASSPAYEQYF
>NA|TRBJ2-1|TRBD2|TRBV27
TGTGCCAGCAGTCCCACGGGGGGCAATGAGCAGTTCTTC
CASSPTGGNEQFF
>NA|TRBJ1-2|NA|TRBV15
TGTGCCACGTTACACCATCTCAACTATGGCTACACCTTC
CATLHHLNYGYTF
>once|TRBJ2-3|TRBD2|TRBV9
TGTGCCAGCAGCGTAGCCAGCGGGAGCCCAGATACGCAGTATTTT
CASSVASGSPDTQYF
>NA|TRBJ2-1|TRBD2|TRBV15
TGTGCCACCAGCTCTCGGACTAGCGCCTACAATGAGCAGTTCTTC
CATSSRTSAYNEQFF
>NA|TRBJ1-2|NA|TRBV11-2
TGTGCCAGCAGCTTAGGCCCGGACTATGGCTACACCTTC
CASSLGPDYGYTF
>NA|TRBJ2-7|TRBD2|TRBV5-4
TGTGCCAGCAGCTTGAGCGGGAACCCGAACTACGAGCAGTACTTC
CASSLSGNPNYEQYF
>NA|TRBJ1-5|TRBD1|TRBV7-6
TGTGCCAGCAGCTCGACAGGGAAAAGCAATCAGCCCCAGCATTTT
CASSSTGKSNQPQHF
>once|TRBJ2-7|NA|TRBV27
TGTGCCAGCAGTACCCCAGGGGACGAGCAGTACTTC
CASSTPGDEQYF
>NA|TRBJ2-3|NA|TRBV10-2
TGCGCCAGCGGAACGGAGGCGGGGCCCACAGATACGCAGTATTTT
CASGTEAGPTDTQYF
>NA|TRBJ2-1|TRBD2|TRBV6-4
TGTGCCAGCAGTGAAGCGGGAGAACACAATGAGCAGTTCTTC
CASSEAGEHNEQFF
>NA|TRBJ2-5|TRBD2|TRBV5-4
TGTGCCAGCAGCTTCGGGCGGGAGGAAGAGACCCAGTACTTC
CASSFGREEETQYF
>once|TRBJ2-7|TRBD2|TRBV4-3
TGCGCCAGCAGCCAAGATCGGGGGGGAGGAAGGTACGAGCAGTACTTC
CASSQDRGGGRYEQYF
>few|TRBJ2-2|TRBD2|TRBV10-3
TGTGCCATGACTAGCGGGGAGAACACCGGGGAGCTGTTTTTT
CAMTSGENTGELFF
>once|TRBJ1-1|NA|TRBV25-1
TGTGCCAGCAGTGAATCGACAGGTCCGAACACTGAAGCTTTCTTT
CASSESTGPNTEAFF
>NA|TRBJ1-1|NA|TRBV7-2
TGTGCCAGCAGCTTACTCTCCGGGGGGAGGGGTCCTCTGAACACTGAAGCTTTCTTT
CASSLLSGGRGPLNTEAFF
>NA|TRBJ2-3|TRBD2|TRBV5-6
TGTGCCAGCAGCTCTCTCCTAGCGGGATGGACAGATACGCAGTATTTT
CASSSLLAGWTDTQYF
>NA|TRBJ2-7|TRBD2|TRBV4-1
TGCGCCAGCAGCCAAGTAACTAGCGGACCCTACGAGCAGTACTTC
CASSQVTSGPYEQYF
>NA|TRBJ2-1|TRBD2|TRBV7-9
TGTGCCAGGGGGGAGGGATATGAGCAGTTCTTC
CARGEGYEQFF
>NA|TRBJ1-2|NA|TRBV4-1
TGCGCCAGCAGATTTGGCGGATCTTTCACCTTC
CASRFGGSFTF